These 3 T cell receptor beta chains originate from one sample sequenced in a study of blood T cells in healthy people across ages. Then a second PCR, running roughly 7 to 11 cycles, was carried out with a sample-barcoded 5' primer and a J-beta primer mix. TCRdb reprocessed the 5' RACE reads via MiXCR and lists one record per CDR3 protein. The sample yields fewer than 750,000 distinct CDR3 sequences, more than 45% seen once. The sequencing sample was made of blood. These TCRs come from a woman aged 80 or over in good health.

This clonotype was detected once. The chain uses TRBV12-3 or TRBV12-4 and TRBJ2-2; maybe TRBD1 (6 bases). The CDR3 runs to 14 residues. Trimming shortened V by 3 bases and J by 6 bases, and 11 bases separated the two germline ends. The CDR3: CASSLSPGAGELFF. For the CDR3, the DNA is TGTGCCAGCAGTTTGAGCCCAGGGGCCGGGGAGCTGTTTTTT.

The chain employs TRBV28 and TRBJ2-2; TRBD1 matches at 8 bases. V shed 9 bases, J shed 5 bases, and the junction held 11 bases outside the gene matches. The germline V gene encodes CDR1 MDHEN and CDR2 SYDVKM. This CDR3 comprises 15 residues. The CDR3 here is CASNQGAGKTGELFF. CDR3 coding DNA: TGTGCCAGTAACCAGGGGGCTGGTAAAACCGGGGAGCTGTTTTTT.

This clonotype was counted many times. This chain joins TRBV7-3 and TRBJ2-3, with TRBD2 as a possible D gene (6 bases). CDR1 SGHTA and CDR2 FQGTGA come from the germline V gene. Trimming left V 4 bases short and J 0 bases short, with 11 bases between. The CDR3 loop spans 15 amino acids. CDR3 bases: TGTGCCAGCAGCTCGGGGACTTCTAGCACAGATACGCAGTATTTT. Its protein is CASSSGTSSTDTQYF.